Presented here are 21 T cell receptor beta chains from one specimen sequenced in a study of cytomegalovirus exposure and HLA in healthy donors. PCR used 60 Vbeta primers and 13 Jbeta primers. Data came from immunoSEQ multiplex PCR; TCRdb stores just in-frame clones and leaves some out. The sample lists around 120,000 clones, 70% to 85% occurring once. Material: PBMCs. The source is a boy between 2 and 15 years old in good health and CMV-seronegative.

The chain is built from TRBV6-1 and TRBJ1-5; 8 positions agree with TRBD1. Trimming cost V 7 bases and J 7 bases; bases outside gene matches: 12. The CDR3 consists of 15 residues. CDR1 is MNHNS, CDR2 SASEGT, per germline. CDR3 residues: CASIPTGATLQPQHF. The DNA of the CDR3 is TGTGCCAGCATCCCGACAGGGGCCACGCTCCAGCCCCAGCATTTT.

The J gene is TRBJ2-5, the V gene TRBV19, with TRBD2 matching over 13 bases. The V gene's germline CDR1 is LNHDA and CDR2 SQIVND (reference sequence). The CDR3 consists of 15 residues. Germline trimming cut 6 bases from V and 6 bases from J; bases unmatched to any gene: 7. The CDR3 loop is CASSRTSGREQTQYF. The CDR3 nucleotides read TGTGCCAGTAGCCGGACTAGCGGGAGAGAGCAGACCCAGTACTTC.

The J gene is TRBJ2-2, the V gene TRBV11-2, with D perhaps TRBD2 (5 bases). CDR3 length equals 16 residues. Deletions cut 5 bases from V and 0 bases from J, with 13 bases between. Germline-derived CDR1 and CDR2 are SGHAT and FQNNGV. DNA of the CDR3: TGTGCCAGCAGCATTCCTTCGACTACGAACACCGGGGAGCTGTTTTTT. It is translated as CASSIPSTTNTGELFF.

The chain is built from TRBV4-1 and TRBJ2-3; D is perhaps TRBD2 (5 bases). Trimming shortened V by 0 bases and J by 4 bases, and 23 bases separated the two germline ends. The CDR3 totals 19 residues. The germline V gene has CDR1 MGHRA and CDR2 YSYEKL. The CDR3 DNA sequence: TGCGCCAGCAGCCAAGAAAACGGAGGAACAGCCGCCGAGGCAGATACGCAGTATTTT. Translated, it gives CASSQENGGTAAEADTQYF.

The gene calls are TRBV5-6 and TRBJ2-7; tentatively, D is TRBD1 (6 bases). The CDR3 contains 13 residues. CDR1 and CDR2 from the germline V gene are SGHDT and YYEEEE. The ends were cut back, 7 bases at V and 5 bases at J, with 16 bases in the middle. The CDR3 region has the DNA TGTGCCAGCTTTTCCCACAGGGACAACGAGCAGTACGTC. This codes for CASFSHRDNEQYV.

This chain connects TRBV10-3 to TRBJ2-2; 8 bases line up with TRBD1. The CDR3 has 15 residues. From germline, CDR1 is ENHRY and CDR2 SYGVKD. The V segment lost 6 bases and the J segment 5 bases; nucleotides outside the gene matches: 8. This CDR3 is CAIRDRAIRTGELFF. In nucleotides, the CDR3 is TGTGCCATCAGGGACAGGGCGATCAGGACCGGGGAGCTGTTTTTT.

On this clone: Distinct nucleotide sequences in the sample also encode this CDR3. The gene calls are TRBV7-6 and TRBJ2-7, with 7 bases identical to TRBD2. V was clipped by 3 bases and J by 7 bases; unmatched bases: 15. The V gene's germline CDR1 is SGHVS and CDR2 FNYEAQ. This CDR3 is built from 16 residues. The CDR3 reads CASSLGQALATGEQYF. Here the CDR3 DNA reads TGTGCCAGCAGCTTGGGGCAGGCACTAGCGACGGGTGAGCAGTACTTC. The entire variable domain, with the rest obtained from reference TRBV7-6 and TRBJ2-7, is as follows: GAGVSQSPRYKVTKRGQDVALRCDPISGHVSLYWYRQALGQGPEFLTYFNYEAQQDKSGLPNDRFSAERPEGSISTLTIQRTEQRDSAMYRCASSLGQALATGEQYFGPGTRLTVT.

The chain recombines TRBV4-3 with TRBJ2-3; D unclear. Germline CDR1 is LGHNA and CDR2 is YSLEER. The CDR3 covers 13 residues. The V end was cut by 1 base, the J end by 5 bases, with 7 bases between. The CDR3 nucleotides are TGCGCCAGCAGCCAAGTTTGGAGAGATACGCAGTATTTT. Translating gives CASSQVWRDTQYF.

The chain combines TRBV7-6 with TRBJ1-5; TRBD1 agrees at 9 bases. The germline CDR1 and CDR2 sequences are SGHVS and FNYEAQ. With V trimmed by 0 bases and J by 5 bases, 8 bases remained unmatched. CDR3 size: 17 residues. The CDR3 DNA sequence: TGTGCCAGCAGCTTAGCGAGCGGAGACAGGGGGGATCAGCCCCAGCATTTT. Translated, it gives CASSLASGDRGDQPQHF.

This sequence joins TRBV19 and TRBJ2-2; TRBD1 is a possible D gene (7 bases). The CDR3 is 15 amino acids. Germline loops: CDR1 LNHDA, CDR2 SQIVND (reference sequence). Trimming removed 6 bases from V and 1 base from J, with 12 bases in between. The CDR3 sequence is CASRRRGQNTGELFF. The CDR3 nucleotides are TGTGCCAGTAGAAGGAGGGGGCAGAACACCGGGGAGCTGTTTTTT.

The J gene is TRBJ2-7, the V gene TRBV18; a possible D gene is TRBD1 (5 bases). Germline V gene data show CDR1 as KGHSH and CDR2 as LQKENI. The CDR3 is made up of 15 amino acids. Trimming left V 3 bases short and J 2 bases short, with 14 bases between. The CDR3 nucleotides read TGTGCCAGCTCACCCACAGGCCCGGAAACCTACGAGCAGTACGTC. Translation: CASSPTGPETYEQYV.

This clone was seen only a few times. The chain employs TRBV7-6 and TRBJ2-7, with 7 bases matching TRBD1. This CDR3 is 14 amino acids long. CDR1 is SGHVS and CDR2 is FNYEAQ in the germline V gene. The junction had 4 bases not matched to a gene; V was cut back by 5 bases and J by 0 bases. The CDR3 region is CASSLGDSSYEQYV. The CDR3 nucleotides read TGTGCCAGCAGCCTCGGGGACAGCTCCTACGAGCAGTACGTC.

The sample holds one count of this clone. The chain recombines TRBV5-1 with TRBJ2-1; D is perhaps TRBD1 (6 bases). The germline V gene encodes CDR1 SGHRS and CDR2 YFSETQ. V gave up 0 bases and J gave up 8 bases, with 12 bases separating them. The CDR3 contains 14 residues. CDR3 nucleotide sequence: TGCGCCAGCAGCTTGGAAGTCAGGGGCTATGAGCAGTTCTTC. Residues: CASSLEVRGYEQFF.

The chain couples TRBV4-2 to TRBJ2-7, with 8 bases aligning to TRBD1. Germline lookup yields CDR1 LGHNA and CDR2 YNFKEQ. Losses at the gene ends were 3 bases for V and 1 base for J; bases not matched to a gene: 2. The CDR3 runs to 14 residues. The chain's CDR3 is CASSHDRGSYEQYF. CDR3 in DNA: TGTGCCAGCAGCCATGACAGGGGATCCTACGAGCAGTACTTC.

The J gene is TRBJ2-1, the V gene TRBV6-5; 9 bases match TRBD2. V dropped 3 bases and J dropped 9; count of bases not matched to a gene: 9. The CDR3 is 15 amino acids. Germline V lookup: CDR1 MNHEY, CDR2 SVGAGI. The CDR3 loop reads CASSYSAGGVVEQFF. The DNA of the CDR3 is TGTGCCAGCAGTTATTCGGCGGGGGGGGTCGTTGAGCAGTTCTTC.

The count of this clone is one. This chain links TRBV7-9 with TRBJ1-2; 8 bases line up with TRBD1. In germline, CDR1 is SEHNR, CDR2 FQNEAQ (reference sequence). The CDR3 runs to 14 residues. Losses at the gene ends were 4 bases for V and 2 bases for J; bases not matched to a gene: 3. Here the CDR3 reads CASSSRGRNYGYTF. CDR3 sequence (DNA): TGTGCCAGCAGCTCCAGGGGGCGCAACTATGGCTACACCTTC.

This clone was picked up one time. The chain links TRBV6-5 to TRBJ2-3, with 7 bases matching TRBD2. From germline, CDR1 is MNHEY and CDR2 SVGAGI. The CDR3 has 16 amino acids. After removal of 2 bases from V and 4 bases from J, the junction contained 9 bases not matched to a gene. The CDR3 spells CASSYRAGERADTQYF. CDR3 nucleotides: TGTGCCAGCAGTTACAGGGCGGGAGAGCGGGCAGATACGCAGTATTTT.

The rearrangement links TRBV4-2 to TRBJ2-2; 12 bases line up with TRBD2. V lost 1 base and J lost 6; bases outside the gene matches: 0. This CDR3 is 15 amino acids long. Germline assignment: CDR1 LGHNA and CDR2 YNFKEQ. The DNA for the CDR3 is TGTGCCAGCAGCCAAGCTAGCGGGGGGGCCGGGGAGCTGTTTTTT. It translates to CASSQASGGAGELFF.

The chain employs TRBV4-1 and TRBJ1-1; D perhaps matches TRBD1 (5 bases). The V end lost 0 bases, the J end lost 7 bases, and 12 bases lay between the germline ends. Germline CDR1 MGHRA, CDR2 YSYEKL. The CDR3 consists of 14 residues. DNA for the CDR3: TGCGCCAGCAGCCAAGATTTCAGGGTAGGTGAAGCTTTCTTT. As protein: CASSQDFRVGEAFF.

The rearrangement uses TRBV6-5 and TRBJ1-3; TRBD1 might be the D (6 bases). CDR1 and CDR2 (germline): MNHEY, SVGAGI. CDR3 size: 16 residues. Trimming removed 4 bases at V and 0 bases at J, with 13 bases between. The CDR3 region has the DNA TGTGCCAGCAGTTTCAATGGACAGAACTCTGGAAACACCATATATTTT. Amino acids: CASSFNGQNSGNTIYF.

V and J are TRBV11-3 and TRBJ2-7; maybe TRBD1 (6 bases). The CDR3 sequence is 14 residues long. The V end lost 1 base, the J end lost 1 base, and 8 bases lay between the germline ends. CDR1 SGHNT and CDR2 YENEEA come from the germline V gene. This chain's CDR3 is CASSLGDRSYEQYV. CDR3 nucleotides: TGTGCCAGCAGCTTAGGAGACAGGTCCTACGAGCAGTACGTC.